These T cell receptor beta chains were read from a single sample in a study of graft-versus-host responses after intestinal transplantation. Their specific antigens are unknown. The assay was immunoSEQ multiplex PCR, and TCRdb's table has in-frame clones only and misses some. The sample has over 55,000 clones; over 75% are singletons. The source was unstimulated CD4+ T cells sorted from spleen or lymph node cells, collected before transplant. The receptors were sampled from a human donor who was the organ donor for an intestinal transplant. CDR3s include the opening cysteine and the closing phenylalanine or tryptophan. A D gene is named only where the DNA matches it firmly. Size tells how often a clone was seen (once, few, many) or the class of an expanded clone, and some rows leave it out.

clone_size,cdr3_length,j_call,v_call,d_call,cdr3_aa,cdr3_nt
NA,13,TRBJ1-1,TRBV5-1,TRBD1,CASSLTGGTEAFF,TGCGCCAGCAGCTTGACAGGGGGCACTGAAGCTTTCTTT
NA,17,TRBJ2-2,TRBV5-8,TRBD2,CASSYTRLAGATGELFF,TGTGCCAGCAGCTACACAAGACTAGCGGGGGCCACCGGGGAGCTGTTTTTT
NA,16,TRBJ2-2,TRBV10-3,TRBD1,CAISESGTGTYGELFF,TGTGCCATCAGTGAGTCTGGGACAGGGACTTACGGGGAGCTGTTTTTT
NA,14,TRBJ1-3,TRBV28,NA,CASSSGVWGNTIYF,TGTGCCAGCAGTTCCGGGGTTTGGGGAAACACCATATATTTT
NA,19,TRBJ1-6,TRBV5-4,NA,CASSLGVLGARSYNSPLHF,TGTGCCAGCAGCCTGGGGGTATTGGGGGCGCGATCCTATAATTCACCCCTCCACTTT
NA,13,TRBJ2-1,TRBV4-1,TRBD1,CASSQRTGDEQFF,TGCGCCAGCAGCCAAAGGACAGGGGATGAGCAGTTCTTC
NA,16,TRBJ2-3,TRBV28,TRBD1,CASSPGTGARTDTQYF,TGTGCCAGCAGTCCGGGGACAGGCGCTAGGACAGATACGCAGTATTTT
NA,13,TRBJ1-4,TRBV6-1,NA,CASSVMVDEKLFF,TGTGCCAGCAGTGTAATGGTAGATGAAAAACTGTTTTTT
NA,14,TRBJ1-6,TRBV9,NA,CASSSSDTDTPLHF,TGTGCCAGCAGCTCATCGGACACTGATACACCCCTCCACTTT
few,14,TRBJ1-1,TRBV19,TRBD1,CASSLDRADTEAFF,TGTGCCAGTAGCCTGGACAGGGCGGACACTGAAGCTTTCTTT
NA,16,TRBJ1-5,TRBV12-2,NA,CASRLGTDYSNQPQHF,TGTGCAAGTCGCCTAGGGACAGATTATAGCAATCAGCCCCAGCATTTT
once,15,TRBJ2-2,TRBV28,TRBD1,CASRRTGGNTGELFF,TGTGCCAGCAGGCGGACAGGGGGTAACACCGGGGAGCTGTTTTTT
NA,16,TRBJ2-3,TRBV27,NA,CASSFGLHYSTDTQYF,TGTGCCAGCAGTTTTGGCCTCCACTATAGCACAGATACGCAGTATTTT
NA,16,TRBJ2-1,TRBV18,TRBD1,CASSAGTGMWNNEQFF,TGTGCCAGCTCCGCCGGGACAGGGATGTGGAACAATGAGCAGTTCTTC
NA,16,TRBJ1-1,TRBV27,TRBD1,CASSPRTGVEWTEAFF,TGTGCCAGCAGTCCCAGGACAGGGGTTGAGTGGACTGAAGCTTTCTTT
NA,11,TRBJ2-1,TRBV20-1,NA,CSAAGGNEQFF,TGCAGTGCTGCAGGAGGGAATGAGCAGTTCTTC
NA,16,TRBJ1-1,TRBV7-9,TRBD1,CASSLGGQGAGTEAFF,TGTGCCAGCAGCTTAGGGGGACAGGGGGCAGGGACTGAAGCTTTCTTT
NA,13,TRBJ1-5,TRBV7-9,TRBD1,CASSLTGDQPQHF,TGTGCCAGCAGCTTAACAGGGGATCAGCCCCAGCATTTT
few,12,TRBJ2-1,TRBV2,TRBD2,CARTSGGIEQFF,TGTGCCAGGACTAGCGGGGGGATTGAGCAGTTCTTC
NA,15,TRBJ2-3,TRBV2,NA,CASSEDGQSTDTQYF,TGTGCCAGCAGTGAAGATGGCCAAAGCACAGATACGCAGTATTTT
NA,14,TRBJ1-6,TRBV7-9,NA,CASREMDLISPLHF,TGTGCCAGTAGGGAGATGGACCTTATATCACCCCTCCACTTT
NA,16,TRBJ1-4,TRBV28,TRBD1,CASGGHRDRLNEKLFF,TGTGCCAGCGGGGGGCACCGGGACAGGCTTAATGAAAAACTGTTTTTT
NA,12,TRBJ2-3,TRBV7-3,NA,CASSFGTDTQYF,TGTGCCAGCAGCTTCGGCACAGATACGCAGTATTTT
NA,17,TRBJ2-2,TRBV4-2,NA,CASSQNDSQPNTGELFF,TGTGCCAGCAGCCAAAACGATTCACAACCGAACACCGGGGAGCTGTTTTTT
NA,16,TRBJ2-3,TRBV4-3,NA,CASSQDAGGVGDTQYF,TGCGCCAGCAGCCAAGATGCGGGCGGGGTGGGAGATACGCAGTATTTT
NA,12,TRBJ1-1,TRBV29-1,NA,CSVRQSNTEAFF,TGCAGCGTCCGACAGTCAAACACTGAAGCTTTCTTT
few,14,TRBJ2-2,TRBV14,NA,CASSQRQLTGELFF,TGTGCCAGCAGCCAAAGACAGTTAACCGGGGAGCTGTTTTTT
once,15,TRBJ2-2,TRBV5-1,TRBD1,CASSQGQGRTGELFF,TGCGCCAGCAGCCAAGGACAGGGGAGAACCGGGGAGCTGTTTTTT
NA,15,TRBJ1-2,TRBV6-1,TRBD1,CASSEERGRSYGYTF,TGTGCCAGCAGTGAAGAGAGGGGGCGAAGCTATGGCTACACCTTC
NA,15,TRBJ1-5,TRBV30,NA,CAWSVRGSSNQPQHF,TGTGCCTGGAGTGTACGGGGGTCGAGCAATCAGCCCCAGCATTTT
few,15,TRBJ1-1,TRBV27,TRBD1,CASSLSEGTGIGAFF,TGTGCCAGCAGTTTATCTGAGGGGACAGGGATCGGAGCTTTCTTT
NA,16,TRBJ2-1,TRBV28,TRBD2,CASRGLAGGLYNEQFF,TGTGCCAGCAGGGGTCTAGCGGGGGGGCTCTACAATGAGCAGTTCTTC
NA,14,TRBJ1-5,TRBV28,NA,CASSQYVRGQPQHF,TGTGCCAGCAGCCAGTACGTCCGGGGGCAGCCCCAGCATTTT
NA,15,TRBJ2-1,TRBV11-2,NA,CASSLNRGGYNEQFF,TGTGCCAGCAGCTTAAATCGGGGTGGGTACAATGAGCAGTTCTTC
NA,15,TRBJ1-2,TRBV2,TRBD1,CASSPRRGGSYGYTF,TGTGCCAGCAGTCCCCGGAGAGGGGGCAGCTATGGCTACACCTTC
NA,11,TRBJ1-1,TRBV6-1,NA,CASGRGQEAFF,TGTGCCAGCGGTAGGGGACAAGAAGCTTTCTTT
NA,12,TRBJ2-5,TRBV5-1,TRBD1,CASSMTGETQYF,TGCGCCAGCAGCATGACAGGGGAGACCCAGTACTTC
NA,15,TRBJ2-3,TRBV11-3,TRBD2,CASSSSGGRTDTQYF,TGTGCCAGCAGCTCAAGCGGGGGCCGCACAGATACGCAGTATTTT
NA,15,TRBJ2-5,TRBV11-3,TRBD2,CASSFLAGGPETQYF,TGTGCCAGCAGCTTTTTAGCGGGGGGGCCAGAGACCCAGTACTTC
NA,13,TRBJ1-3,TRBV6-5,TRBD1,CATGTGEGNTIYF,TGTGCCACCGGGACAGGGGAAGGAAACACCATATATTTT
NA,11,TRBJ1-2,TRBV19,NA,CASLKTGNYTF,TGTGCCAGTCTGAAGACAGGAAACTACACCTTC
NA,16,TRBJ2-3,TRBV6-1,TRBD2,CASSAGTSGGRGTQYF,TGTGCCAGCAGTGCTGGGACTAGCGGGGGGCGGGGTACGCAGTATTTT
few,15,TRBJ1-1,TRBV5-1,TRBD1,CASSLGDRVGTEAFF,TGCGCCAGCAGCTTGGGGGACAGGGTGGGGACTGAAGCTTTCTTT
NA,15,TRBJ2-2,TRBV7-2,NA,CASSSQGAGAGELFF,TGTGCCAGCAGCTCTCAGGGGGCGGGGGCCGGGGAGCTGTTTTTT
NA,14,TRBJ1-1,TRBV18,NA,CASSRGAVNTEAFF,TGTGCCAGCTCAAGAGGAGCCGTGAACACTGAAGCTTTCTTT
NA,18,TRBJ2-3,TRBV2,NA,CASSGPSSDRPSTDTQYF,TGTGCCAGCAGTGGTCCCTCCTCTGACAGACCGAGCACAGATACGCAGTATTTT